The source of this T cell receptor (beta chain) is a study of shared clonotypes between healthy human individuals. Study findings and constraints: Naive subsets generally had larger estimated richness than memory subsets. When naive CD4 clonotypes were compared across several donors, around 5% were shared.

Worth noting for this clone: Its antigen is unknown.

From germline, CDR1 is MDHEN and CDR2 SYDVKM. Trimming took 6 bases from V and 3 from J, leaving 7 bases between them. The CDR3 has 12 amino acids. Partitioning of CD4+ cells yielded a CD45RA+ naive subset and a CD45RA-negative memory subset. The input for sorted-subset replicate PCRs was around 210 ng DNA, tens of thousands of T cell genomes. Assay used: immunoSEQ multiplex PCR; TCRdb lists only in-frame clones, some missing. Among roughly 1,500,000 clones listed, around 98% were seen once. This TCR was recovered from a young man in good health. The sequenced sample consisted of naive CD4+ T cells sorted from blood. Documented subset: CD45RA+ positively selected. The chain combines TRBV28 with TRBJ2-3; D unresolved. The CDR3 DNA reads TGTGCCAGCAGGTCCGATACAGATACGCAGTATTTT. The encoded protein is CASRSDTDTQYF.